This T cell receptor beta chain stems from a study of CD8 T cells in Susac syndrome. This clonotype was seen just once. Germline CDR1 is SGHTA and CDR2 is FQGNSA. The J segment lost 5 bases and the V segment lost 7 bases, leaving 3 bases of the junction unmatched. CDR3 length: 14 residues. It was with random hexamers that about 0.45 to 1 ug RNA was reverse transcribed. Each CDR3 protein is one row after TCRdb ran MiXCR on the immunoSEQ multiplex PCR reads. In the table there are fewer than 250,000 distinct CDR3 sequences, 90% to 95% of which are singletons. The V call is TRBV7-2, the J call TRBJ2-2, with 11 bases that match TRBD2. The clonotype was recovered from a human donor with multiple sclerosis. The sample was CD8+ T cells from PBMCs. The CDR3 region has the DNA TGTGCCAGCACCTGGACTAGCGGGACCGGGGAGCTGTTTTTT. This translates into CASTWTSGTGELFF.